This T cell receptor (beta chain) comes out of a study of blood T cell repertoires in COVID-19. Overall study: Samples came from the United States, Italy and Spain, spanning acute and convalescent COVID-19. PBMCs, B-cell-depleted T cells, or T cells were the source of the cDNA or gDNA that made up the material.

Assay used: immunoSEQ multiplex PCR; TCRdb lists only in-frame clones, some missing. Here the sample spans approximately 170,000 clones, 81% being singletons. Sequencing was done on a sample of peripheral blood. This clonotype originated in a human donor in a cohort sampled during active COVID-19.

The CDR3 DNA sequence: TGTGCCAGCAGCTTAGGGCAGTCTAGCAATCAGCCCCAGCATTTT. It yields the protein CASSLGQSSNQPQHF. The rearrangement uses TRBV11-2 and TRBJ1-5; D uncertain. V gave up 1 base and J gave up 0 bases, with 7 bases separating them. The germline gives CDR1 SGHAT, CDR2 FQNNGV. The CDR3 extends over 15 amino acids.